A selection of T cell receptor beta chains follows, all from one sample in a study of blood T cell repertoires in COVID-19. The method was immunoSEQ multiplex PCR; TCRdb's version includes in-frame clones alone and lacks a portion of them. The data contain fewer than 120,000 clones, around three quarters of them singletons. Sequenced input: peripheral blood. These receptor sequences come from a woman aged 60-75 years with acute or convalescent COVID-19. The CDR3 runs from the conserved cysteine through the conserved F or W. The D gene is left open where the match is weak. Clone size is not always given. Where it is, it says once, few, many or a class for expanded clones.

V	length	D	size	J	DNA	CDR3
TRBV2	14	.	.	TRBJ1-3	TGTGCCAGCAGGGCCCTGGTGTCTGGAAACACCATATATTTT	CASRALVSGNTIYF
TRBV30	12	.	few	TRBJ1-6	TGTGCCTGGAGCGCCACGAGTTCACCCCTCCACTTT	CAWSATSSPLHF
TRBV28	14	TRBD2	.	TRBJ2-7	TGTGCCAGCAGTTCCTCGAGGTGGGGGGGCGAGCAGTACTTC	CASSSSRWGGEQYF
TRBV24-1	14	TRBD1	few	TRBJ2-2	TGTGCCACCCGGGACAGGGGTACGGACGGGGAGCTGTTTTTT	CATRDRGTDGELFF
TRBV5-1	17	.	.	TRBJ1-4	TGCGCCAGCAGCGTGTACGGACCTCGGGACTCTAATGAAAAACTGTTTTTT	CASSVYGPRDSNEKLFF
TRBV2	17	TRBD1	.	TRBJ2-7	TGTGCCAGCAGTGTAATTGTATGGGACAGGGGCTCCTACGAGCAGTACTTC	CASSVIVWDRGSYEQYF
TRBV6-5	15	TRBD1	.	TRBJ1-1	TGTGCCAGCATTTCAGGGGGCGGGGGCAACACTGAAGCTTTCTTT	CASISGGGGNTEAFF
TRBV7-2	15	TRBD1	.	TRBJ2-5	TGTGCCAGCAGCTTAGTTACAGGGGGCGAAGAGACCCAGTACTTC	CASSLVTGGEETQYF
TRBV6-2/TRBV6-3	16	.	.	TRBJ1-2	TGTGCCAGCAGTTTTCCGACGGGAAGGGCTTACTATGGCTACACCTTC	CASSFPTGRAYYGYTF
TRBV29-1	13	TRBD1	.	TRBJ1-2	TGCAGCGTCTCTGACAGGGGTAGGGATGGCTACACCTTC	CSVSDRGRDGYTF
TRBV7-2	16	.	.	TRBJ1-5	TGTGCCAGCAGCTTGGGGGGAGGGAGGATGGATCAGCCCCAGCATTTT	CASSLGGGRMDQPQHF
TRBV12-5	16	TRBD1	many	TRBJ2-2	TGTGCTAGTGGGCCCAGGGGGCCCGGGCACACCGGGGAGCTGTTTTTT	CASGPRGPGHTGELFF
TRBV5-4	16	TRBD2	.	TRBJ2-5	TGTGCCAGCAGCCCCCGGACTAGCGGGGGGCAAGAGACCCAGTACTTC	CASSPRTSGGQETQYF